This T cell receptor beta chain was documented in a study of blood T cell repertoires in COVID-19. Study overall: Italy, Spain and the United States were the sources of the convalescent and acute COVID-19 samples. T cells, B-cell-depleted T cells, or PBMCs provided the cDNA or gDNA that served as material.

Original analysis: Amplification of reference gene primers provided the estimated nucleated cell counts. Using immunoSEQ multiplex PCR, the repertoire was profiled, and TCRdb retains in-frame clones only, with some absent. The V and J calls and clone size were taken over from that table, and D and trimming were inferred from the DNA. The data contain fewer than 100,000 clones, 70% to 90% of them singletons. Germline assignment: CDR1 MGHRA and CDR2 YSYEKL. The CDR3 consists of 14 residues. The V and J ends lost 1 base and 0 bases respectively, with 6 bases between them. The V gene is TRBV4-1, the J gene TRBJ1-2; D remains unclear. The clonotype originates from a man in his 70s with acute or convalescent COVID-19. The specimen sequenced was peripheral blood. CDR3 nucleotide sequence: TGCGCCAGCAGCCAAGGACATACTAACTATGGCTACACCTTC. This encodes CASSQGHTNYGYTF.